This T cell receptor beta chain is drawn from a study of T cells in Graves' hyperthyroidism and ophthalmopathy. Using RNA transcripts as the source, TCR beta CDR3 regions were amplified. TCR CDR3 regions were first amplified by RT-PCR with HTBI primers. MiXCR was run by TCRdb on the multiplex PCR reads, yielding one entry per CDR3 protein. The sample includes hundreds of thousands of distinct CDR3 sequences, approximately 17% of them seen just once. This CDR3 region has 13 residues. CDR1 and CDR2 from the germline V gene are SGHTA and FQGNSA. The germline V and J ends were trimmed by 1 base and 3 bases, with 4 bases remaining between them. Ophthalmopathy in the patients scored at least 3 on Clinical Activity Score and at least 4 on NOSPECS grade, lasting under 3 months.

V is TRBV7-2 and J is TRBJ1-5; D not resolved. The clonotype originates from a woman aged 18-35 years with Graves' ophthalmopathy. Sequenced sample: blood. The CDR3 region is CASSLDHNQPQHF. The CDR3, as DNA: TGTGCCAGCAGCTTAGATCACAATCAGCCCCAGCATTTT.